The clone carrying this T cell receptor beta chain was counted a single time. This entry is derived from a study of PD-1 blockade in classical Hodgkin lymphoma. Study-wide context: Nivolumab dosing for patients was 3 mg/kg, administered intravenously every 2 weeks.

Only in-frame clones appear in the TCRdb table, and some are missing; sequencing was by immunoSEQ multiplex PCR. The data contain over 80,000 clones, over 75% of them singletons. Time point indicated: cycle 4 day 1 (C4D1), after around six weeks of nivolumab. Every patient had relapsed following autologous stem cell transplantation, and cohorts differed in brentuximab vedotin exposure. Germline V gene lookup returns CDR1 LGHNA and CDR2 YSLEER. This CDR3 is 18 amino acids long. The V segment lost 2 bases and the J segment 1 base; nucleotides outside the gene matches: 6. The sample was peripheral blood mononuclear cells (PBMCs), taken before the fourth cycle of nivolumab. The gene calls are TRBV4-3 and TRBJ2-5; 14 nucleotides align to TRBD2. The clonotype originates from a human donor with classical Hodgkin lymphoma. The CDR3 loop is CASSQNWGLAGVQETQYF. As DNA, the CDR3 is TGCGCCAGCAGCCAAAATTGGGGACTAGCGGGAGTCCAAGAGACCCAGTACTTC.